This entry features one T cell receptor beta chain sequence. Use of 60 Vbeta and 13 Jbeta primers characterized the PCR. The data were produced by immunoSEQ multiplex PCR, yet TCRdb's version contains in-frame clones alone and is incomplete. Found here are some 150,000 clones, 60% to 80% of them singletons; the top ten hold about 2.9%. This specimen belongs to a study of cytomegalovirus exposure and HLA in healthy donors. Germline assignment: CDR1 SGDLS and CDR2 YYNGEE. The J segment lost 2 bases and the V segment lost 4 bases, leaving 13 bases of the junction unmatched. The CDR3 is 18 residues long. Sequenced: PBMCs. This chain links TRBV9 with TRBJ2-3; 10 nucleotides line up with TRBD2. The origin of this receptor is a man aged 35-49 years in good health and CMV-seronegative. For the CDR3, the DNA is TGTGCCAGCAGCCCATCCATACTTGGACTAGCGGTCACAGATACGCAGTATTTT. Translating gives CASSPSILGLAVTDTQYF.